The 17 T cell receptor beta chains below come from one sample, sequenced in a study of shared clonotypes between healthy human individuals. Libraries were prepared by immunoSEQ multiplex PCR; TCRdb keeps only in-frame clonotypes and omits some of them. The table includes approximately 2.5 million clones, over 85% detected once. Sequenced sample: naive CD4+ T cells sorted from blood. As for subset: CD45RA+ positively selected. These receptors were taken from a man between 18 and 35 years old in good health.

The J gene is TRBJ2-7, the V gene TRBV9, with 7 bases lining up with TRBD1. The V and J ends lost 4 bases and 2 bases, in that order; junction bases with no gene match: 12. The CDR3 contains 16 residues. Germline-derived CDR1 and CDR2 are SGDLS and YYNGEE. As DNA, the CDR3 is TGTGCCAGCAGCCCTCGGGACAGCGCCCGGGCCTACGAGCAGTACTTC. Translation gives CASSPRDSARAYEQYF. The full variable domain, its missing parts supplied by reference TRBV9 and TRBJ2-7, is DSGVTQTPKHLITATGQRVTLRCSPRSGDLSVYWYQQSLDQGLQFLIQYYNGEERAKGNILERFSAQQFPDLHSELNLSSLELGDSALYFCASSPRDSARAYEQYFGPGTRLTVT.

This clone has only one observation. V usage is TRBV28 and J usage is TRBJ1-5; D uncertain. Deletions cut 3 bases from V and 0 bases from J, with 9 bases between. The germline V gene encodes CDR1 MDHEN and CDR2 SYDVKM. CDR3 length: 15 residues. CDR3: CASSFPDRSNQPQHF. CDR3 coding DNA: TGTGCCAGCAGTTTCCCGGACCGTAGCAATCAGCCCCAGCATTTT.

A note on this clone: Other nucleotide sequences in the sample specify the same CDR3. This chain connects TRBV2 to TRBJ1-2, with D perhaps matching TRBD1 (6 bases). The germline V gene has CDR1 SNHLY and CDR2 FYNNEI. Trimming removed 0 bases from V and 4 bases from J, with 6 bases in between. The CDR3 is 13 residues long. CDR3 sequence reads: CASSEARGYGYTF. DNA of the CDR3: TGTGCCAGCAGTGAAGCCAGGGGCTATGGCTACACCTTC.

The table lists this clone with a count of one. This sequence joins TRBV10-3 and TRBJ2-4; TRBD1 aligns across 7 bases. J gave up 0 bases and V 5 bases, and 7 bases lay outside the gene matches. The CDR3 totals 16 residues. Germline V gene data show CDR1 as ENHRY and CDR2 as SYGVKD. The CDR3 sequence is CAISPGQYLAKNIQYF. The CDR3, as DNA: TGTGCCATCAGTCCGGGACAGTACCTAGCCAAAAACATTCAGTACTTC.

The chain recombines TRBV29-1 with TRBJ2-1; 8 nucleotides match TRBD2. The CDR3 covers 17 residues. CDR1 is SQVTM and CDR2 is ANQGSEA in the germline V gene. Losses at the gene ends were 7 bases for V and 4 bases for J; bases not matched to a gene: 18. Here the CDR3 reads CSGGQTTSGPFYNEQFF. For the CDR3, the DNA is TGCAGCGGTGGACAGACCACTAGCGGACCCTTTTACAATGAGCAGTTCTTC.

J is TRBJ2-5 and V is TRBV5-1; 9 bases match TRBD2. Germline CDR1 SGHRS, CDR2 YFSETQ. The length of the CDR3 is 18 residues. V shed 4 bases and J 2 bases; nucleotides not matched to a gene: 15. CDR3 DNA: TGCGCCAGCAGCCTACGAGGCTTAGCGGGAGTAAGGCAAGAGACCCAGTACTTC. Translated: CASSLRGLAGVRQETQYF.

A remark on this clone: Other DNA sequences in the sample encode the same CDR3. The rearrangement links TRBV28 to TRBJ1-1; no definite D call. Germline V CDR1 and CDR2: MDHEN, SYDVKM. The CDR3 covers 13 residues. The germline V and J ends were trimmed by 2 bases and 2 bases, with 6 bases remaining between them. CDR3 coding DNA: TGTGCCAGCAGTTTACAGGTTAACACTGAAGCTTTCTTT. This codes for CASSLQVNTEAFF. Combining the CDR3 with reference TRBV28 and TRBJ1-1 gives the whole variable domain DVKVTQSSRYLVKRTGEKVFLECVQDMDHENMFWYRQDPGLGLRLIYFSYDVKMKEKGDIPEGYSVSREKKERFSLILESASTNQTSMYLCASSLQVNTEAFFGQGTRLTVV.

With regard to this clone: Other DNA sequences from this sample encode an identical CDR3 as well. This chain connects TRBV5-1 to TRBJ2-2; a weak D match, TRBD2 (5 bases). Germline V CDR1 and CDR2: SGHRS, YFSETQ. There are 13 residues in the CDR3. Trimming stripped 0 bases from V and 5 bases from J, with 5 bases between. CDR3 nucleotide sequence: TGCGCCAGCAGCTTGGCGGGGACCGGGGAGCTGTTTTTT. Translated: CASSLAGTGELFF.

The chain has TRBV5-6 and TRBJ1-6; D is possibly TRBD1 (6 bases). The CDR3 contains 15 residues. V was shortened by 1 base and J by 7 bases, with 12 bases between the two germline ends. Germline V gene data show CDR1 as SGHDT and CDR2 as YYEEEE. CDR3 residues: CASSLTGTWNSPLHF. The CDR3 coding sequence is TGTGCCAGCAGCTTGACCGGGACATGGAATTCACCCCTCCACTTT.

J is TRBJ1-4 and V is TRBV19; D is uncertain. Germline values: CDR1 LNHDA, CDR2 SQIVND (reference sequence). The CDR3 extends over 15 amino acids. Trimming took 5 bases from V and 5 from J, leaving 15 bases between them. The DNA of the CDR3 is TGTGCCAGTAGTCCCCGCGGATTGGGAAATGAAAAACTGTTTTTT. The encoded protein is CASSPRGLGNEKLFF.

The chain is built from TRBV6-5 and TRBJ2-1; D is uncertain. From germline, CDR1 is MNHEY and CDR2 SVGAGI. The CDR3 sequence is 14 residues long. V was cut by 9 bases and J by 0 bases, with 12 bases left in between. Here the CDR3 DNA reads TGTGCCAGTGGTACAGAACTCTCCTACAATGAGCAGTTCTTC. Residues: CASGTELSYNEQFF.

CDR3 DNA sequence: TGTGCCAGCAGTGCCGCGAAGCGAGGGAACACCGGGGAGCTGTTTTTT. It encodes CASSAAKRGNTGELFF. The chain couples TRBV2 to TRBJ2-2; D call uncertain. CDR1 and CDR2 (germline): SNHLY, FYNNEI. Trimming stripped 4 bases from V and 1 base from J, with 13 bases between. This CDR3 region has 16 residues.

This clone occurred a few times. The V call is TRBV19, the J call TRBJ1-2; no definite D call. The germline V and J ends were trimmed by 6 bases and 7 bases, with 12 bases remaining between them. Germline V gives CDR1 LNHDA, CDR2 SQIVND (reference sequence). The CDR3 consists of 12 residues. The chain's CDR3 is CASRLRGGGYTF. CDR3 bases: TGTGCCAGTAGGCTCCGAGGAGGTGGCTACACCTTC.

This clone showed up just once. This sequence joins TRBV18 and TRBJ2-2, with D possibly being TRBD2 (6 bases). The CDR3 is 16 residues long. V lost 3 bases and J 3 bases, leaving 14 bases between the germline ends. CDR1 and CDR2 from the germline V gene are KGHSH and LQKENI. The CDR3 reads CASSPRGGFDTGELFF. In DNA, the CDR3 is TGTGCCAGCTCACCCCGTGGGGGGTTTGACACCGGGGAGCTGTTTTTT. Full variable domain (rest looked up from reference TRBV18 and TRBJ2-2): NAGVMQNPRHLVRRRGQEARLRCSPMKGHSHVYWYRQLPEEGLKFMVYLQKENIIDESGMPKERFSAEFPKEGPSILRIQQVVRGDSAAYFCASSPRGGFDTGELFFGEGSRLTVL.

This chain links TRBV7-6 with TRBJ1-2; no definite D call. The CDR3 sequence is 13 residues long. Germline CDR1 reads SGHVS; CDR2 reads FNYEAQ. The V end lost 5 bases, the J end lost 6 bases, and 13 bases lay between the germline ends. As DNA, the CDR3 is TGTGCCAGCAGCCCAAGTCCCTCCGATGGCTACACCTTC. It translates to CASSPSPSDGYTF.

In DNA, the CDR3 is TGTGCCAGCAGCTTGGCAATGGGGAATTCACCCCTCCACTTT. Protein: CASSLAMGNSPLHF. The chain recombines TRBV7-2 with TRBJ1-6, with D hard to call. Germline V gene data show CDR1 as SGHTA and CDR2 as FQGNSA. The CDR3 runs 14 residues. The V end lost 3 bases, the J end lost 7 bases, and 10 bases lay between the germline ends.

The DNA of the CDR3 is TGCGCCAGCAGCCAAGAGTCGGGGTACAATGAGCAGTTCTTC. This translates into CASSQESGYNEQFF. The J gene is TRBJ2-1, the V gene TRBV4-3; tentatively, D is TRBD2 (5 bases). The CDR3 consists of 14 residues. V lost 0 bases, J lost 4 bases, and 7 bases lay in between. Germline CDR1 and CDR2: LGHNA and YSLEER.